The following is a TCR beta chain sequence with its context. This CDR3 has 18 residues. The germline V and J ends were trimmed by 0 bases and 0 bases, with 17 bases remaining between them. The germline V gene has CDR1 LNHNV and CDR2 YYDKDF (reference sequence). The record originates from a study of blood T cell repertoires in COVID-19. About the study: The cDNA or gDNA used as material had been derived from T cells, B-cell-depleted T cells, or PBMCs.

Produced via immunoSEQ multiplex PCR; TCRdb's table is partial and in-frame only. The sample carries about 410,000 clones, about 89% recorded once. V gene TRBV15 combines with J gene TRBJ1-1; TRBD1 might be the D (5 bases). Material: peripheral blood. This receptor was taken from a middle-aged woman with COVID-19, enrolled during active disease. CDR3 region: CATSRDGRTTALNTEAFF. CDR3 sequence (DNA): TGTGCCACCAGCAGAGATGGGAGGACGACAGCCTTGAACACTGAAGCTTTCTTT.